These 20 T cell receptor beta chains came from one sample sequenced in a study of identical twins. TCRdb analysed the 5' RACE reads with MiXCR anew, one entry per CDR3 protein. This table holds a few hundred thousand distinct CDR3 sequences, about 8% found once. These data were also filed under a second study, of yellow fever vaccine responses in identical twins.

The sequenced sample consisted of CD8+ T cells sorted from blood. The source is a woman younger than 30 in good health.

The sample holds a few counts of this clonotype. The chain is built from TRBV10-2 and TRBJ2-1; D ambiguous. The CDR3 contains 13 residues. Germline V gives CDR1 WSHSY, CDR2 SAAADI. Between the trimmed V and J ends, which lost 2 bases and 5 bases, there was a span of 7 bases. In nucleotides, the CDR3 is TGCGCCAGCAGTGAGATGGTAAACAATGAGCAGTTCTTC. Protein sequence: CASSEMVNNEQFF.

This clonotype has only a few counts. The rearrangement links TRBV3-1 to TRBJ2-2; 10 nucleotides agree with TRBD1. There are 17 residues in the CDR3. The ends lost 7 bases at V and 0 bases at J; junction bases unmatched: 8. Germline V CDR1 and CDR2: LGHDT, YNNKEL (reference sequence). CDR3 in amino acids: CASIPGQGFSNTGELFF. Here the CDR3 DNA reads TGTGCCAGCATCCCGGGACAGGGGTTCTCGAACACCGGGGAGCTGTTTTTT.

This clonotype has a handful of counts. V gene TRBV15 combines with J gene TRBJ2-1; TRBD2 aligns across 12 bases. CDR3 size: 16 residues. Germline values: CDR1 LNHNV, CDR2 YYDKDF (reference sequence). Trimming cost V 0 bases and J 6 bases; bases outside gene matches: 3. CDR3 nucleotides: TGTGCCACCAGCAGAGATCTAGCGGGGGGGCGCAATGAGCAGTTCTTC. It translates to CATSRDLAGGRNEQFF.

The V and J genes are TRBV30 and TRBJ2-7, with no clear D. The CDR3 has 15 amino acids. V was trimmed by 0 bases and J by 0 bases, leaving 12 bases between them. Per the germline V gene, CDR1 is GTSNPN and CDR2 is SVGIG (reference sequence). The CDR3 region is CAWSVPTLSSYEQYF. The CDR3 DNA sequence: TGTGCCTGGAGTGTACCCACCCTCAGCTCCTACGAGCAGTACTTC.

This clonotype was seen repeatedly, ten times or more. In DNA form, the CDR3 reads TGTGCCAGCAGCGCCCGACTAGCAGCGGACAATGAGCAGTTCTTC. Translation: CASSARLAADNEQFF. J is TRBJ2-1 and V is TRBV7-9; 7 positions match TRBD2. The CDR3 extends over 15 amino acids. Losses at the gene ends were 5 bases for V and 5 bases for J; bases not matched to a gene: 9. Germline V gene lookup returns CDR1 SEHNR and CDR2 FQNEAQ (reference sequence).

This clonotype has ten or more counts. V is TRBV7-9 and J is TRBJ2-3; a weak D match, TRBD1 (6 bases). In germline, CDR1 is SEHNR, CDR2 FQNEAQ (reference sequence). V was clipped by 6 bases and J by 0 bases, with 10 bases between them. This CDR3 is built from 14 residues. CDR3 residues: CASSPTGSTDTQYF. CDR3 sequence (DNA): TGTGCCAGCAGTCCTACAGGGAGCACAGATACGCAGTATTTT.

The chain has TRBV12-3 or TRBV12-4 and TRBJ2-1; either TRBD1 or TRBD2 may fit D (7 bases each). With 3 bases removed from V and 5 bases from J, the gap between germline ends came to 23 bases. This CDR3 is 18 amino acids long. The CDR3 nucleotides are TGTGCCAGCAGTTTGAGGGGGCTAGCGGCTCCTCCCCACAATGAGCAGTTCTTC. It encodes CASSLRGLAAPPHNEQFF.

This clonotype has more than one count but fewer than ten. The CDR3 loop is CASSSPTATNEKLFF. The CDR3 DNA sequence: TGTGCCAGCAGCTCCCCGACAGCCACTAATGAAAAACTGTTTTTT. J is TRBJ1-4 and V is TRBV7-9; maybe TRBD1 (5 bases). The germline CDR1 and CDR2 sequences are SEHNR and FQNEAQ (reference sequence). This CDR3 spans 15 amino acids. Trimming took 4 bases from V and 2 from J, leaving 11 bases between them.

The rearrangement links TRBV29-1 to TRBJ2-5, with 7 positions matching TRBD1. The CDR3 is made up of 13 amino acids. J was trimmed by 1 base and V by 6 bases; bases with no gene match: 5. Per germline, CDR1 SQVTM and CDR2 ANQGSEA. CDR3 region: CSVLTGAQETQYF. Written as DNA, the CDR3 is TGCAGCGTACTCACAGGGGCCCAAGAGACCCAGTACTTC. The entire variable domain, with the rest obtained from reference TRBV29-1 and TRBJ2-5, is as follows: SAVISQKPSRDICQRGTSLTIQCQVDSQVTMMFWYRQQPGQSLTLIATANQGSEATYESGFVIDKFPISRPNLTFSTLTVSNMSPEDSSIYLCSVLTGAQETQYFGPGTRLLVL.

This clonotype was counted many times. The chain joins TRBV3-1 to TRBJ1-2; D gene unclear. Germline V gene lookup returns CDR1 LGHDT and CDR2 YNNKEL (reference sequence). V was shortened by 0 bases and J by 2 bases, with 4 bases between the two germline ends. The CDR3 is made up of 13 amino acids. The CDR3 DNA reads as TGTGCCAGCAGCCAAGAGCCCAACTATGGCTACACCTTC. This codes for CASSQEPNYGYTF.

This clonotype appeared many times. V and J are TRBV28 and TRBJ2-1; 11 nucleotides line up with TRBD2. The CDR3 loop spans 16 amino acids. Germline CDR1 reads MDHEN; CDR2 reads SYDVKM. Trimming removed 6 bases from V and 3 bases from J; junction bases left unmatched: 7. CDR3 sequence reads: CASRISGTSGYNEQFF. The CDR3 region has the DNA TGTGCCAGCAGAATCTCCGGGACTAGCGGCTACAATGAGCAGTTCTTC.

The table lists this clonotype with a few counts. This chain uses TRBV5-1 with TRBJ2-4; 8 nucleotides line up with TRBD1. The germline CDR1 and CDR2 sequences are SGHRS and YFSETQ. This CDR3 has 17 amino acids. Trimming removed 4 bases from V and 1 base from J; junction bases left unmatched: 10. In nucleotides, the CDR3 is TGCGCCAGCAGCGATTATCAGGGGGCGGGGGCCAAAAACATTCAGTACTTC. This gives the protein CASSDYQGAGAKNIQYF. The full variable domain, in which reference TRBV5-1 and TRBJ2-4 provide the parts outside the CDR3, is KAGVTQTPRYLIKTRGQQVTLSCSPISGHRSVSWYQQTPGQGLQFLFEYFSETQRNKGNFPGRFSGRQFSNSRSEMNVSTLELGDSALYLCASSDYQGAGAKNIQYFGAGTRLSVL.

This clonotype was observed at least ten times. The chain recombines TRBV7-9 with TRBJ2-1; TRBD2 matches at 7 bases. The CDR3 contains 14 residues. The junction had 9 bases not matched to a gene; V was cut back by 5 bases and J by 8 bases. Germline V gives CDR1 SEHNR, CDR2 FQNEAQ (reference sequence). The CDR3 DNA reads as TGTGCCAGCAGCATCGGACTCGCGGGGGATGAGCAGTTCTTC. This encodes CASSIGLAGDEQFF.

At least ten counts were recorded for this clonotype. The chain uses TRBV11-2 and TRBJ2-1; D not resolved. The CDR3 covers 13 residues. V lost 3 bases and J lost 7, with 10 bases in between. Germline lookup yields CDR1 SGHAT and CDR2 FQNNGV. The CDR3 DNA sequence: TGTGCCAGCAGCTTGATCGGTACAAATGAGCAGTTCTTC. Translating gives CASSLIGTNEQFF.

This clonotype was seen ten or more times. The CDR3 region is CAIAYNTGELFF. The CDR3 DNA reads as TGTGCCATCGCTTATAACACCGGGGAGCTGTTTTTT. This chain joins TRBV10-3 and TRBJ2-2; D gene uncertain. This CDR3 is built from 12 residues. The V gene's germline CDR1 is ENHRY and CDR2 SYGVKD. The ends were cut back, 8 bases at V and 2 bases at J, with 6 bases in the middle.

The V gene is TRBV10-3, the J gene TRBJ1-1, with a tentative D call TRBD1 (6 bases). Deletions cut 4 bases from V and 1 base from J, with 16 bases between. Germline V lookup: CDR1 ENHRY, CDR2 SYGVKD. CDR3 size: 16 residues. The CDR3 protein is CAISGGAQSWNTEAFF. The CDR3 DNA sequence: TGTGCCATCAGTGGGGGGGCTCAGAGCTGGAACACTGAAGCTTTCTTT.

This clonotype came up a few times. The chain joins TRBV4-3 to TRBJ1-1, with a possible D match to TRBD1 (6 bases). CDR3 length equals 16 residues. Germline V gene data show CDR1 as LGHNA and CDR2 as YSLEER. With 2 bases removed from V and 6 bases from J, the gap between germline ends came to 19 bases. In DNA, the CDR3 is TGCGCCAGCAGCCAAAACCCTGGGGGGCAGAGCGCTGAAGCTTTCTTT. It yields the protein CASSQNPGGQSAEAFF.

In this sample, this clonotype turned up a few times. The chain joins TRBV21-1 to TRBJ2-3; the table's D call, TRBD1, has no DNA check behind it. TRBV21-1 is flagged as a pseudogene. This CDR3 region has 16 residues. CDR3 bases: TGTGCCAGCAGCAAAGCGCCCAAACCCCCCCTGGATACGCAGTATTTT. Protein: CASSKAPKPPLDTQYF.

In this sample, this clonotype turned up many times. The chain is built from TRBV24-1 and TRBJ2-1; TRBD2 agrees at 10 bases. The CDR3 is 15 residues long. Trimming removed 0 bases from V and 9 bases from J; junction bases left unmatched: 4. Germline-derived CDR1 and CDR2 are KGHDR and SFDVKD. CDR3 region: CATSDLTSGNPEQFF. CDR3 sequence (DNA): TGTGCCACCAGTGATTTGACTAGCGGGAATCCTGAGCAGTTCTTC.

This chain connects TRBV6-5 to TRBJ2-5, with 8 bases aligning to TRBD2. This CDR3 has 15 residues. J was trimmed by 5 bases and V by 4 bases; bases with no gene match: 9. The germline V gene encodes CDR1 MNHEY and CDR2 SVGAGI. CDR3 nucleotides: TGTGCCAGCAGTTTAGAGGCGGGGGGCTGGGAGACCCAGTACTTC. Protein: CASSLEAGGWETQYF.